Sequencing of this T cell receptor (beta chain) was carried out in a study of shared clonotypes between healthy human individuals. The CDR3 length is 14 residues. Germline CDR1 reads MNHNS; CDR2 reads SASEGT. Comment on this clone: The junction shows a germline mismatch at one end, possibly a read error.

The repertoire was sequenced with immunoSEQ multiplex PCR; TCRdb's copy has only in-frame clones and lacks some. Of 2.3 million or so clones detected, 85% to 95% appear once; the ten largest clones hold 0.39%. This TCR derives from a man between 18 and 35 years old in good health. Some clones in this sample may be carry-over from other donors' samples. The sequencing sample was made of naive CD4+ T cells from PBMCs. The subset denotes: CD45RA+ positively selected. The chain employs TRBV6-1 and TRBJ1-4; D ambiguous. CDR3: CASREGGRLEKLFF. CDR3 in DNA: TGTGCCAGCAGGGAAGGAGGGAGGCTCGAAAAACTGTTTTTT.